These 3 T cell receptor beta chains originate from one sample sequenced in a study of T cells in tuberculosis. Produced via immunoSEQ multiplex PCR; TCRdb's table is partial and in-frame only. This sample carries 61,000 or so clones, 65% to 90% of them seen once, and the ten largest clones take 9.5% to 15%. Thawed, overnight-rested PBMC were stained with GMM-loaded CD1B tetramer, viability dye and anti-CD3, then sorted. The CD1B tetramers carried C32 glucose monomycolate purified from Rhodococcus equi. The source material was CD1b-GMM tetramer-negative cells sorted from PBMCs. These receptors were obtained from an adult woman with latent tuberculosis.

This clone appeared once. The chain recombines TRBV11-2 with TRBJ2-5; 7 nucleotides line up with TRBD1. This CDR3 region has 14 residues. V shed 6 bases and J 1 base; nucleotides not matched to a gene: 5. Germline loops: CDR1 SGHAT, CDR2 FQNNGV. In DNA, the CDR3 is TGTGCCAGCAGTCACCGGGACAGCCAAGAGACCCAGTACTTC. Encoded protein: CASSHRDSQETQYF.

This clone was detected only once. CDR3 region: CASSLVSSFYEQYF. As DNA, the CDR3 is TGTGCCAGCAGCTTAGTATCGTCCTTCTACGAGCAGTACTTC. The rearrangement uses TRBV7-9 and TRBJ2-5, with D hard to call. Matching the DNA end better, TRBJ2-7 makes the J call doubtful. This CDR3 has 14 amino acids. Germline V gives CDR1 SEHNR, CDR2 FQNEAQ (reference sequence).

V is TRBV25-1 and J is TRBJ1-5; D perhaps matches TRBD1 (6 bases). CDR3 length equals 15 residues. Germline V gene lookup returns CDR1 MGHDK and CDR2 SYGVNS. V was pared by 8 bases and J by 2 bases, with 16 bases between. The CDR3 reads CASSAGGLGNQPQHF. CDR3 in DNA: TGTGCCAGCTCCGCGGGGGGGCTGGGCAATCAGCCCCAGCATTTT.